This TCR beta chain was retrieved from a study of blood T cells in healthy people across ages. Overall study findings and caveats: CMV infection status of these donors was not known. Roughly linear declines in TCR beta diversity per million T cells occurred with age.

A second PCR of roughly 7 to 11 cycles used a sample-barcoded 5' primer and a J-beta primer mix. A single record per CDR3 protein comes from TCRdb applying MiXCR to the 5' RACE reads. The sample shows 600,000 to 650,000 distinct CDR3 sequences, under 65% of them seen only once. The CDR3 is made up of 12 amino acids. Deletions cut 5 bases from V and 5 bases from J, with 12 bases between. Germline CDR1 is SQVTM and CDR2 is ANQGSEA. Each donor was a healthy Caucasian individual from Russia, aged about 6 to 95. PBMCs, at least 6.5 million per sample, were isolated. In this sample, this clonotype turned up a few times. Its target is not known.

The origin of this receptor is a man in his fifties or sixties in good health. V is TRBV29-1 and J is TRBJ2-5; maybe TRBD2 (5 bases). Material for sequencing was blood. DNA of the CDR3: TGCAGCGTTTCATCCGGGGAGGAGACCCAGTACTTC. Translated, it gives CSVSSGEETQYF.